These 24 T cell receptor beta chains share one sample of origin, sequenced in a study of control samples from healthy donors and cancer patients. TCRdb's table, derived via immunoSEQ multiplex PCR, lists solely in-frame clones and lacks some. Here the sample spans about 170,000 clones, about 94% being singletons. Sequenced input: blood. Receptor source: a woman in her sixties in good health.

This clone was picked up a small number of times. V usage is TRBV6-5 and J usage is TRBJ2-5, with 13 bases fitting TRBD2. CDR3 length: 14 amino acids. The germline V gene has CDR1 MNHEY and CDR2 SVGAGI. V shed 6 bases and J 2 bases; nucleotides not matched to a gene: 0. The CDR3 loop is CASRTSGGQETQYF. The CDR3 nucleotides read TGTGCCAGCAGGACTAGCGGGGGGCAAGAGACCCAGTACTTC.

Notes on this clone: The same CDR3 also results from other DNA sequences found in this sample. The chain joins TRBV28 to TRBJ1-5; D might be TRBD1 (5 bases). Germline lookup yields CDR1 MDHEN and CDR2 SYDVKM. Trimming removed 6 bases at V and 7 bases at J, with 19 bases between. The CDR3 consists of 15 residues. The CDR3 spells CASRTGRRVGQPQHF. The CDR3 coding sequence is TGTGCCAGCAGGACGGGACGCAGGGTGGGGCAGCCCCAGCATTTT.

This clone was found once. V usage is TRBV5-1 and J usage is TRBJ2-1; 12 bases agree with TRBD2. Germline CDR1 is SGHRS and CDR2 is YFSETQ. The trim removed 4 bases at V and 4 bases at J, leaving 9 bases unmatched. The CDR3 has 17 amino acids. CDR3 in amino acids: CASSQSEGLAGYNEQFF. The CDR3 DNA reads TGCGCCAGCAGCCAATCAGAAGGACTAGCGGGGTACAATGAGCAGTTCTTC.

This CDR3 reads CASSTQGMVTQYF. CDR3 in DNA: TGTGCCAGCAGCACCCAAGGGATGGTTACCCAGTACTTC. The chain has TRBV7-2 and TRBJ2-5; D is uncertain. The CDR3 sequence is 13 residues long. V lost 5 bases and J 8 bases, leaving 15 bases between the germline ends. Germline CDR1 SGHTA, CDR2 FQGNSA.

J is TRBJ2-3 and V is TRBV6-5, with TRBD1 as a possible D gene (5 bases). This CDR3 is built from 16 residues. Trimming took 0 bases from V and 2 from J, leaving 12 bases between them. Germline V gene lookup returns CDR1 MNHEY and CDR2 SVGAGI. The CDR3 protein is CASSYSAGRITDTQYF. The CDR3 DNA sequence: TGTGCCAGCAGTTACTCGGCAGGGCGGATCACAGATACGCAGTATTTT.

The chain employs TRBV7-2 and TRBJ2-5, with a possible D match to TRBD1 (5 bases). Trimming took 5 bases from V and 5 from J, leaving 9 bases between them. CDR1 SGHTA and CDR2 FQGNSA come from the germline V gene. CDR3 length equals 12 residues. CDR3 sequence (DNA): TGTGCCAGCAGCAGGGGCTTCGAGACCCAGTACTTC. As protein: CASSRGFETQYF.

This chain connects TRBV24-1 to TRBJ2-1; D is perhaps TRBD1 (5 bases). The CDR3 has 14 residues. Trimming cost V 9 bases and J 7 bases, with 18 bases left between them. CDR1 and CDR2 from the germline V gene are KGHDR and SFDVKD. In nucleotides, the CDR3 is TGTGCCACCGGCGAATCTGGGGCGGTTAATGAGCAGTTCTTC. This gives the protein CATGESGAVNEQFF.

This clone was found once. The J gene is TRBJ1-6, the V gene TRBV27, with unresolved D. The V and J ends lost 1 base and 5 bases respectively, with 6 bases between them. CDR3 size: 14 residues. The germline V gene encodes CDR1 MNHEY and CDR2 SMNVEV (reference sequence). This chain's CDR3 is CASSLWQDNSPLHF. The CDR3 DNA reads as TGTGCCAGCAGTTTATGGCAGGATAATTCACCCCTCCACTTT.

The chain joins TRBV4-3 to TRBJ1-2; 7 positions agree with TRBD1. CDR1 is LGHNA, CDR2 YSLEER, per germline. CDR3 length: 15 residues. V was pared by 4 bases and J by 7 bases, with 12 bases of the junction left unmatched. CDR3 residues: CASSPHGQGEVGYTF. The CDR3 DNA sequence: TGCGCCAGCAGCCCCCATGGGCAGGGGGAGGTTGGCTACACCTTC.

The rearrangement uses TRBV27 and TRBJ2-7; D ambiguous. With 6 bases removed from V and 3 bases from J, the gap between germline ends came to 9 bases. The CDR3 is made up of 12 amino acids. Germline CDR1 MNHEY, CDR2 SMNVEV (reference sequence). CDR3 sequence (DNA): TGTGCCAGCAGAACTATGAGCTACGAGCAGTACTTC. It specifies CASRTMSYEQYF.

The chain uses TRBV7-2 and TRBJ1-2; no clear D gene. Trimming took 3 bases from V and 5 from J, leaving 10 bases between them. The CDR3 is made up of 13 amino acids. Germline CDR1 SGHTA, CDR2 FQGNSA. In nucleotides, the CDR3 is TGTGCCAGCAGCTTTGGGGTCTCGTATGGCTACACCTTC. Its protein product is CASSFGVSYGYTF.

This chain joins TRBV19 and TRBJ2-5; D may be TRBD2 (5 bases). CDR1 and CDR2 (germline): LNHDA, SQIVND (reference sequence). V lost 11 bases and J 3 bases, leaving 16 bases between the germline ends. The CDR3 loop spans 13 amino acids. The CDR3 here is CAAGRGRKETQYF. In DNA, the CDR3 is TGTGCCGCCGGTCGGGGAAGGAAAGAGACCCAGTACTTC.

V and J are TRBV7-2 and TRBJ1-2, with D unclear. The CDR3 has 11 residues. Germline V gives CDR1 SGHTA, CDR2 FQGNSA. With 8 bases removed from V and 2 bases from J, the gap between germline ends came to 6 bases. In DNA, the CDR3 is TGTGCCAGCGGCAGAAACTATGGCTACACCTTC. Translated, it gives CASGRNYGYTF.

The CDR3 loop reads CASSQGTLRETQYF. In nucleotides, the CDR3 is TGTGCCAGCAGCCAAGGGACCCTCCGGGAGACCCAGTACTTC. The V call is TRBV4-2, the J call TRBJ2-5; the D is unclear. V gave up 1 base and J gave up 5 bases, with 11 bases separating them. This CDR3 comprises 14 residues. The germline V gene encodes CDR1 LGHNA and CDR2 YNFKEQ.

The gene calls are TRBV12-3 or TRBV12-4 and TRBJ2-7; D unresolved. Trimming removed 3 bases at V and 6 bases at J, with 12 bases between. CDR3 size: 13 residues. The CDR3 is CASSFGLPSEQYF. The CDR3 DNA is TGTGCCAGCAGTTTCGGGCTACCGAGCGAGCAGTACTTC.

The genes are TRBV7-9 and TRBJ1-2, with D uncertain. The CDR3 spans 13 residues. With 4 bases removed from V and 4 bases from J, the gap between germline ends came to 10 bases. From germline, CDR1 is SEHNR and CDR2 FQNEAQ (reference sequence). The CDR3 nucleotides read TGTGCCAGCAGCTCCGACAAGCCCTATGGCTACACCTTC. Protein product: CASSSDKPYGYTF.

V and J are TRBV7-2 and TRBJ2-3, with TRBD2 matching over 7 bases. This CDR3 has 15 amino acids. The V gene's germline CDR1 is SGHTA and CDR2 FQGNSA. V dropped 3 bases and J dropped 5; count of bases not matched to a gene: 8. The CDR3 nucleotides read TGTGCCAGCAGCTTTGAGGGTTGGGGGGGAGATACGCAGTATTTT. The encoded protein is CASSFEGWGGDTQYF.

V usage is TRBV7-9 and J usage is TRBJ1-2; no definite D call. Trimming left V 2 bases short and J 7 bases short, with 11 bases between. There are 13 residues in the CDR3. CDR1 SEHNR and CDR2 FQNEAQ come from the germline V gene (reference sequence). The CDR3 DNA sequence: TGTGCCAGCAGCTTATCCCACGAGGCTGGCTACACCTTC. The encoded protein is CASSLSHEAGYTF.

This sequence joins TRBV7-9 and TRBJ2-3, with D tentatively TRBD2 (6 bases). The CDR3 is 14 residues long. V lost 6 bases and J lost 0, with 10 bases in between. The V gene's germline CDR1 is SEHNR and CDR2 FQNEAQ (reference sequence). In DNA form, the CDR3 reads TGTGCCAGCAGGGGACTGGAGAGCACAGATACGCAGTATTTT. This sequence encodes CASRGLESTDTQYF.

The gene calls are TRBV6-6 and TRBJ2-5; the D gene is possibly TRBD2 (7 bases). This CDR3 has 17 amino acids. With 6 bases removed from V and 5 bases from J, the gap between germline ends came to 25 bases. Looked up from germline, CDR1 is MNHNY and CDR2 is SVGAGI (reference sequence). CDR3 bases: TGTGCCAGCAGCCGAAGAGCGGGACACCTAATAGGGGAGACCCAGTACTTC. Translating it yields CASSRRAGHLIGETQYF.

J is TRBJ1-2 and V is TRBV19, with unresolved D. The CDR3 has 15 amino acids. CDR1 and CDR2 (germline): LNHDA, SQIVND (reference sequence). Trimming shortened V by 4 bases and J by 1 base, and 13 bases separated the two germline ends. CDR3 loop: CASSTLGGVNYGYTF. The CDR3 DNA reads TGTGCCAGTAGTACCCTTGGAGGAGTTAACTATGGCTACACCTTC.

The CDR3, as DNA: TGTGCCATCAGTGAGACGGACAGGCCCAATCAGCCCCAGCATTTT. Translated: CAISETDRPNQPQHF. The chain has TRBV10-3 and TRBJ1-5; 7 bases match TRBD1. The trim removed 2 bases at V and 3 bases at J, leaving 4 bases unmatched. Germline-derived CDR1 and CDR2 are ENHRY and SYGVKD. The CDR3 runs to 15 residues.

This sequence joins TRBV7-9 and TRBJ1-2; D is uncertain. The germline CDR1 and CDR2 sequences are SEHNR and FQNEAQ (reference sequence). The CDR3 runs 14 residues. V lost 0 bases to trimming and J lost 3 bases, with 8 bases between them. Written as DNA, the CDR3 is TGTGCCAGCAGCTTAGCAGGGTTGCACTATGGCTACACCTTC. Translation: CASSLAGLHYGYTF.

This clone has just a few counts. V is TRBV4-3 and J is TRBJ2-1; D unclear. This CDR3 has 14 amino acids. V dropped 0 bases and J dropped 10 bases, with 13 bases sitting between them. The V gene's germline CDR1 is LGHNA and CDR2 YSLEER. As DNA, the CDR3 is TGCGCCAGCAGCCAAGATCGGCTACTCAGGGAGCAGTTCTTC. Encoded protein: CASSQDRLLREQFF.